The source of this TCR beta chain is a study of CD8+CD57+ T cells in acquired aplastic anemia. The wider study: Sorted CD4+ and CD8+ cells yielded DNA averaging approximately 3 ug.

The CDR3 totals 14 residues. Germline V gene lookup returns CDR1 LNHDA and CDR2 SQIVND (reference sequence). With regard to this clonotype: What it binds is not known. One end of the junction varies from germline; a read error may be responsible.

The study's findings and limits: Statistical testing detected no significant gap in CD8+ Simpson's diversity between patients and controls. Comparison of patients with controls identified approximately 28 shared CD8+ CDR3 sequences.

Flow cytometry had shown expanded CD8+CD57+ cells in the patients chosen for sequencing. Patients were therapy-naive when their blood was sampled. Investigators profiled TCR beta VDJ and CDR3 from genomic DNA template. TCRdb analysed the reads with MiXCR anew, one entry per CDR3 protein. The sample holds 250,000 or so distinct CDR3 sequences, approximately 50% seen once. The receptor's source is a human donor with aplastic anemia. J is TRBJ1-1 and V is TRBV19, with D perhaps TRBD1 (5 bases). Material: sorted CD4+, CD8+, or CD8+CD57+ T cells (not recorded which) from PBMCs. The CDR3 nucleotides read TGTGCCAGTAGTATAGGACAGTCAAACACTGAAGCCTTCTTT. Translated: CASSIGQSNTEAFF.